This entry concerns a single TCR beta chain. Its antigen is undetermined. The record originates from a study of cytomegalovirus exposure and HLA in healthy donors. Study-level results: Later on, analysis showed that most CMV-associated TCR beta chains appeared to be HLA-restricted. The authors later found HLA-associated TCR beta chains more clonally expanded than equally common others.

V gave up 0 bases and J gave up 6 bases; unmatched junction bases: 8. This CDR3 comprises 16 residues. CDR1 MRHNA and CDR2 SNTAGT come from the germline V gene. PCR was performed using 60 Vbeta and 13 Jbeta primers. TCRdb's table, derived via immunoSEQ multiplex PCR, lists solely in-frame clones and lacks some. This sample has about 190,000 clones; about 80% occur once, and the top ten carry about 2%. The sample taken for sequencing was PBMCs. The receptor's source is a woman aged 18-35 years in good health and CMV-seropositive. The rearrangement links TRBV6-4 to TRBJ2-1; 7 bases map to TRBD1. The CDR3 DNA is TGTGCCAGCAGTGACTCGGTGGCAGGGGGTGGCAATGAGCAGTTCTTC. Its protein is CASSDSVAGGGNEQFF.